Listed here is a single TCR beta chain. Its antigen remains unknown. From 5'RACE with constant-segment primers came TCR alpha and TCR beta cDNA libraries that carried sample barcodes and UMIs. One entry per CDR3 protein, called by TCRdb with MiXCR from the 5' RACE reads. The sample carries about 340,000 distinct CDR3 sequences, over 10% recorded once. This sample is drawn from a study of T-cell memory formation after mild COVID-19. Study summary: TCR clusters were mostly donor specific.

Study outcomes and limitations: CD4+ contracting clones were found mainly in CM and EM, and CD8+ ones in EMRA. Later expanders leaned CD4+, whereas clones that contracted between day 15 and 85 were balanced CD4/CD8.

V lost 5 bases, J lost 9 bases, and 4 bases stayed unmatched. The CDR3 runs to 11 residues. Germline V gene lookup returns CDR1 SGHTA and CDR2 FQGNSA. The TCR originated in a man younger than 30 who had mild COVID-19 (a few samples of this study predate the infection). Cell type and time point are not known. What was sequenced was PBMCs or a T cell subset sorted from them (not recorded which). The V gene is TRBV7-2, the J gene TRBJ2-7, with 7 bases that match TRBD1. The CDR3 DNA reads as TGTGCCAGCAGCAGGGACAGTGGGCAGTACTTC. Translation: CASSRDSGQYF.